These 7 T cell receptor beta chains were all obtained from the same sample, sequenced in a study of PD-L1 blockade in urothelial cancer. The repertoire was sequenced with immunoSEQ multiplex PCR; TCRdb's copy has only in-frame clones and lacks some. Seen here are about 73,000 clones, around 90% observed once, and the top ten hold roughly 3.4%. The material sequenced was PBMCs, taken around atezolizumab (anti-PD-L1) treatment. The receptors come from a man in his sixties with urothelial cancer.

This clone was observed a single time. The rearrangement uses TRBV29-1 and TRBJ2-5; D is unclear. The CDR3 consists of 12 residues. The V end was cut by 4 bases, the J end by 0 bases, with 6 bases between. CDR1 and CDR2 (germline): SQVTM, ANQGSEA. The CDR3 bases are TGCAGCGTTGCACCGGACCAAGAGACCCAGTACTTC. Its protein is CSVAPDQETQYF.

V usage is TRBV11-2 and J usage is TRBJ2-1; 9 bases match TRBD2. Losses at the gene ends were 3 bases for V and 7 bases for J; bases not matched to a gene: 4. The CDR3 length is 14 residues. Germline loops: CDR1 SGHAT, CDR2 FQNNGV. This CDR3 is CASSFSGRTNEQFF. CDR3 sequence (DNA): TGTGCCAGCAGCTTTAGCGGGAGAACGAATGAGCAGTTCTTC.

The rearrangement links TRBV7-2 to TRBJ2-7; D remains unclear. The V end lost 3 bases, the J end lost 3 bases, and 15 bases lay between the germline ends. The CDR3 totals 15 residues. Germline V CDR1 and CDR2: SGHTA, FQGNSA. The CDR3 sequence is CASSLTPPLDYEQYF. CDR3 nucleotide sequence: TGTGCCAGCAGCTTGACACCCCCTCTCGACTACGAGCAGTACTTC.

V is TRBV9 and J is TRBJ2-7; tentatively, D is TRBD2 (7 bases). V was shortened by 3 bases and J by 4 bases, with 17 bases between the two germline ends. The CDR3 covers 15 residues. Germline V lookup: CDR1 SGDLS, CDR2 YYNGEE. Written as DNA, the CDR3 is TGTGCCAGCAGCGCTGGGGGCGGGGGCGAGTACGAGCAGTACTTC. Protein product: CASSAGGGGEYEQYF.

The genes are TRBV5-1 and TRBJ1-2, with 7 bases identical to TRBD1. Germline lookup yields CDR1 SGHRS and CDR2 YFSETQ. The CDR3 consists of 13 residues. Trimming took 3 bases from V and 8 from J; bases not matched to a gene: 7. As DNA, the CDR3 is TGCGCCAGCAGCTCGACAGGGCTTGGGGGCTACACCTTC. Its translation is CASSSTGLGGYTF.

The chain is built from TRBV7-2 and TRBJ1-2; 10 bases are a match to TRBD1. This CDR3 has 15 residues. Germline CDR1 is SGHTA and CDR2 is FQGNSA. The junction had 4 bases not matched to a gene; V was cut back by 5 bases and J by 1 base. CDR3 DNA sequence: TGTGCCAGCAGCCCTTGGACAGGGGGTAACTATGGCTACACCTTC. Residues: CASSPWTGGNYGYTF.

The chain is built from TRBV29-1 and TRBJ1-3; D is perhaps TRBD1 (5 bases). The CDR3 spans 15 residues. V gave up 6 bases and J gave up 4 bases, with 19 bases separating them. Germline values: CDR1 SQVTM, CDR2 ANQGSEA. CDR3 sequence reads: CSVQEGSGPGNTIYF. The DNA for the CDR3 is TGCAGCGTCCAGGAGGGGTCCGGGCCCGGAAACACCATATATTTT.